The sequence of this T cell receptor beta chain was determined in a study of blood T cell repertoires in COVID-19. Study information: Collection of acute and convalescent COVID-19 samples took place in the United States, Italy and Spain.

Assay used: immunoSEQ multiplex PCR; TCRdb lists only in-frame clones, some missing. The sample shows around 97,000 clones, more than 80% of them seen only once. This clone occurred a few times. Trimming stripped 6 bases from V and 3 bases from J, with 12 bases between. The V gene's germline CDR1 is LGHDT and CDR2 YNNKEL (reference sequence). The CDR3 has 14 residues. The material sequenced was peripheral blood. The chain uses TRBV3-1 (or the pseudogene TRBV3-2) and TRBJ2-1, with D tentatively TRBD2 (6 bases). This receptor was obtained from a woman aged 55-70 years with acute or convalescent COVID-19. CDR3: CASSSGTRYNEQFF. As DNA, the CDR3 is TGTGCCAGCAGTTCCGGGACTCGCTACAATGAGCAGTTCTTC.